Detailed here is one T cell receptor (beta chain). Its matching antigen is unknown. This sample was included in a study of vaccination effects on CD4 cells after COVID-19. Libraries were prepared by immunoSEQ multiplex PCR; TCRdb keeps only in-frame clonotypes and omits some of them. In the table there are roughly 57,000 clones, 76% of which are singletons. Before sequencing took place, the ViraFEST assay used viral peptide pools to expand antigen-specific CD4+ T cells. The authors isolated CD4+ T cells after 9 to 10 days of culture. Infection dated between March and December 2020, before the Alpha, Beta and Delta variants reached the United States. As the negative control culture, an HIV-1 Nef peptide pool was included. V shed 5 bases and J 5 bases; nucleotides not matched to a gene: 5. Germline V gene lookup returns CDR1 SGHVS and CDR2 FQNEAQ. There are 13 residues in the CDR3.

J is TRBJ1-2 and V is TRBV7-8; 7 bases agree with TRBD1. The input for sequencing was CD4+ T cells from PBMCs cultured with HIV peptides, taken before COVID-19 vaccination. Specified subset: HIV-1 Nef peptide pool negative control/reference culture. This receptor was identified in a human donor who had a prior SARS-CoV-2 infection. Here the CDR3 reads CASSPGQYYGYTF. The CDR3 DNA reads TGTGCCAGCAGCCCGGGACAGTATTATGGCTACACCTTC.